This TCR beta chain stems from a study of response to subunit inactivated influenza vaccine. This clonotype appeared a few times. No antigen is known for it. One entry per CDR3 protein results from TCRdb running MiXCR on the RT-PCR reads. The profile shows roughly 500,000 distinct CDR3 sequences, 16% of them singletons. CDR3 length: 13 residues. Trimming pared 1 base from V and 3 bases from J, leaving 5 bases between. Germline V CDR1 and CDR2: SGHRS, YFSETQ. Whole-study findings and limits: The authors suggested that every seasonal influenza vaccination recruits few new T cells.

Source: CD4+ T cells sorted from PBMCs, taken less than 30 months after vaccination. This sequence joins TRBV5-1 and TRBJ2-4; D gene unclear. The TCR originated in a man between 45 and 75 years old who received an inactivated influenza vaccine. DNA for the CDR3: TGCGCCAGCAGCTTGACAGTCAAAAACATTCAGTACTTC. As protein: CASSLTVKNIQYF.